Listed here are 21 T cell receptor gamma chains from one sample, sequenced in a study of intestinal T cells in coeliac disease (dated by TCRdb to the early 2020s). The library was obtained by multiplex PCR. Data came from an Ion Torrent PGM. TRG repertoires were amplified from around 200 ng of biopsy DNA with the LymphoTrack kit, in which Illumina adapters are carried by the primers. TCRdb reanalyzed the public reads with the CATT caller, and identical DNA sequences were merged afterwards. The sample data list 2,000 to 2,500 gamma-chain clones, and under 55% of these were observed just once. The leading ten clones occupy approximately 4.7% of the sample. For each case, genomic DNA was isolated from ten 5-um FFPE scrolls with the QIAamp DNA FFPE tissue kit. Sequencing was performed on a duodenal biopsy. The receptors were sampled from a human donor with celiac disease.

This clone was seen only a few times. This chain joins TRGV3 and TRGJ1 or TRGJ2. The CDR3 contains 11 residues. V shed 0 bases, J shed 12 bases, and the junction held 5 bases outside the gene matches. Germline V gene data show CDR1 as VTNTFY and CDR2 as YDVSTARD (reference sequence). In DNA form, the CDR3 reads TGTGCCACCTGGGACAGGCCGGGGAAACTCTTT. Encoded protein: CATWDRPGKLF.

Points on this clone: The sample contains more than one DNA sequence encoding this CDR3. The CDR3, as DNA: TGTGCTGCGTGGGATTCTGAAGGCACTGGTTGGTTCAAGATATTT. Its protein product is CAAWDSEGTGWFKIF. The gene calls are TRGV10 and TRGJP1. TRGV10 is designated an ORF whose function remains uncertain. V dropped 8 bases and J dropped 4; count of bases not matched to a gene: 11. The CDR3 sequence is 15 residues long.

This clone has a handful of counts. The rearrangement links TRGV3 to TRGJ1 or TRGJ2. The CDR3 has 13 amino acids. The germline gives CDR1 VTNTFY, CDR2 YDVSTARD (reference sequence). V lost 3 bases and J lost 4; bases outside the gene matches: 6. CDR3 residues: CATWDASYYKKLF. CDR3 coding DNA: TGTGCCACCTGGGACGCCTCCTATTATAAGAAACTCTTT.

This clone showed up just once. Given a much more abundant clone one base away, this may be a read error. This same CDR3 is encoded by further DNA sequences in the sample. The J gene is TRGJ1 or TRGJ2, the V gene TRGV4. This CDR3 contains 10 residues. The germline CDR1 and CDR2 sequences are EGSTGY and YDSYTSSV. Here the CDR3 DNA reads TGCGCCACCTGGGGTCCTAAGAAACTCTTT. Residues: CATWGPKKLF.

This clone was seen only a few times. The gene calls are TRGV2 and TRGJ1 or TRGJ2. Germline CDR1 and CDR2: EGSNGY and YDSYNSKV. Unmatched junction bases numbered 2, after V lost 6 bases and J lost 6 bases. The CDR3 extends over 10 amino acids. CDR3 sequence (DNA): TGTGCCACCTGGATTTATAAGAAACTCTTT. The encoded protein is CATWIYKKLF.

The chain has TRGV8 and TRGJP2. The CDR3 loop spans 15 amino acids. The germline CDR1 and CDR2 sequences are VENAVY and YDSYNSRV. V was clipped by 0 bases and J by 3 bases; unmatched bases: 4. The CDR3, as DNA: TGTGCCACCTGGGATAGGCTGGGTAGTGATTGGATCAAGACGTTT. It translates to CATWDRLGSDWIKTF.

By its share, this clone is large. The sample has other DNA sequences that encode this CDR3 too. The CDR3 is CATWDRPTNYYKKLF. DNA for the CDR3: TGTGCCACCTGGGACAGGCCCACGAATTATTATAAGAAACTCTTT. The rearrangement joins TRGV3 to TRGJ1 or TRGJ2. Trimming at V came to 0 bases and at J to 0 bases, leaving 5 bases not matched to a gene. CDR3 length: 15 residues. Germline V gives CDR1 VTNTFY, CDR2 YDVSTARD (reference sequence).

This clone was counted between two and nine times. This rearrangement joins TRGV4 to TRGJ1 or TRGJ2. CDR1 is EGSTGY, CDR2 YDSYTSSV, per germline. This CDR3 is 12 amino acids long. V lost 0 bases and J lost 7; bases outside the gene matches: 3. The CDR3: CATWDGPYKKLF. In nucleotides, the CDR3 is TGTGCCACCTGGGATGGGCCATATAAGAAACTCTTT.

This clone has more than one count but fewer than ten. The chain is built from TRGV4 and TRGJ1 or TRGJ2. The CDR3 runs to 13 residues. V was pared by 1 base and J by 2 bases, with 2 bases of the junction left unmatched. Per germline, CDR1 EGSTGY and CDR2 YDSYTSSV. The CDR3 spells CATWDGHYYKKLF. The DNA for the CDR3 is TGTGCCACCTGGGATGGCCATTATTATAAGAAACTCTTT.

Note on this clone: A read error may be the cause here, since a much bigger clone is one base away. The V gene is TRGV2, the J gene TRGJ1 or TRGJ2. This CDR3 spans 14 amino acids. Germline CDR1 EGSNGY, CDR2 YDSYNSKV. With V trimmed by 6 bases and J by 3 bases, 11 bases remained unmatched. DNA of the CDR3: TGTGCCACCTGGAACGTGGGATTTTATTATAAGAAACTCTTT. Its translation is CATWNVGFYYKKLF.

This clone qualifies as large. This specimen includes other DNA sequences encoding the same CDR3. CDR3: CATWDGPSSDWIKTF. The CDR3 DNA sequence: TGTGCCACCTGGGACGGCCCTAGTAGTGATTGGATCAAGACGTTT. V usage is TRGV2 and J usage is TRGJP2. The CDR3 consists of 15 residues. Per the germline V gene, CDR1 is EGSNGY and CDR2 is YDSYNSKV. V lost 1 base to trimming and J lost 1 base; unmatched junction nucleotides: 3.

Concerning this clone itself: One end of the junction is discordant with germline, which a read error may explain. The sample carries other DNA sequences with the same CDR3. The chain joins TRGV10 to TRGJP1. TRGV10 counts as an open reading frame of uncertain function. This CDR3 region has 14 residues. In DNA, the CDR3 is TGTGCCGCGTGGGATTATCCCACTGGTTGGTTCAAGATATTT. This sequence encodes CAAWDYPTGWFKIF.

The chain links TRGV2 to TRGJP1. CDR3 length equals 11 residues. V gave up 4 bases and J gave up 8 bases; unmatched junction bases: 1. Germline CDR1 reads EGSNGY; CDR2 reads YDSYNSKV. In DNA, the CDR3 is TGTGCCACCTGGGAAGGTTGGTTCAAGATATTT. It specifies CATWEGWFKIF.

The rearrangement links TRGV10 to TRGJP1. TRGV10 is an ORF; its function is uncertain. This CDR3 spans 15 amino acids. After removal of 8 bases from V and 3 bases from J, the junction contained 10 bases not matched to a gene. The CDR3 protein is CAAWELPATGWFKIF. CDR3 in DNA: TGTGCTGCGTGGGAACTCCCCGCCACTGGTTGGTTCAAGATATTT.

This clone was found a few times. The chain uses TRGV5 and TRGJ1 or TRGJ2. The CDR3 is 13 amino acids. CDR1 and CDR2 from the germline V gene are VINAFY and YDVSNSKD. V dropped 3 bases and J dropped 4; count of bases not matched to a gene: 6. CDR3 sequence (DNA): TGTGCCACCTGGGACGGATTATATTATAAGAAACTCTTT. Translated, it gives CATWDGLYYKKLF.

V usage is TRGV8 and J usage is TRGJP1. J lost 3 bases, V lost 5 bases, and 6 bases had no gene match. The V gene's germline CDR1 is VENAVY and CDR2 YDSYNSRV. The CDR3 contains 14 residues. Here the CDR3 DNA reads TGTGCCACCTGGGTACCTTCCACTGGTTGGTTCAAGATATTT. Translation: CATWVPSTGWFKIF.

The chain joins TRGV5 to TRGJ1 or TRGJ2. V lost 9 bases, J lost 3 bases, and 14 bases stayed unmatched. Per the germline V gene, CDR1 is VINAFY and CDR2 is YDVSNSKD. The CDR3 loop spans 14 amino acids. The CDR3 nucleotides are TGTGCCACCGGGACAGGCGGGGTTTATTATAAGAAACTCTTT. Amino acid sequence: CATGTGGVYYKKLF.

This chain links TRGV9 with TRGJ1 or TRGJ2. The V and J ends lost 0 bases and 6 bases, in that order; junction bases with no gene match: 2. This CDR3 comprises 12 residues. Germline V CDR1 and CDR2: GITISATS, ISYDGTV (reference sequence). The CDR3 here is CALWEVFYKKLF. DNA for the CDR3: TGTGCCTTGTGGGAGGTGTTTTATAAGAAACTCTTT.

There are a few counts of this clone. The rearrangement links TRGV8 to TRGJ1 or TRGJ2. CDR3 length: 11 amino acids. The V gene's germline CDR1 is VENAVY and CDR2 YDSYNSRV. V lost 0 bases to trimming and J lost 9 bases; unmatched junction nucleotides: 2. CDR3 protein: CATWDRLKKLF. The CDR3 coding sequence is TGTGCCACCTGGGATAGGCTTAAGAAACTCTTT.

This clone has a handful of counts. The chain recombines TRGV8 with TRGJ1 or TRGJ2. V lost 5 bases to trimming and J lost 0 bases; unmatched junction nucleotides: 1. The CDR3 runs to 12 residues. Germline CDR1 VENAVY, CDR2 YDSYNSRV. The CDR3 DNA follows: TGTGCCACCTGGGGGAATTATTATAAGAAACTCTTT. Translating gives CATWGNYYKKLF.

This chain links TRGV10 with TRGJP2. TRGV10 is identified as an open reading frame with a role that is uncertain. CDR3 length: 16 amino acids. J gave up 3 bases and V 8 bases, and 13 bases lay outside the gene matches. The DNA of the CDR3 is TGTGCTGCGTGGGACTCCCCCGGGCGTAGTGATTGGATCAAGACGTTT. It encodes CAAWDSPGRSDWIKTF.